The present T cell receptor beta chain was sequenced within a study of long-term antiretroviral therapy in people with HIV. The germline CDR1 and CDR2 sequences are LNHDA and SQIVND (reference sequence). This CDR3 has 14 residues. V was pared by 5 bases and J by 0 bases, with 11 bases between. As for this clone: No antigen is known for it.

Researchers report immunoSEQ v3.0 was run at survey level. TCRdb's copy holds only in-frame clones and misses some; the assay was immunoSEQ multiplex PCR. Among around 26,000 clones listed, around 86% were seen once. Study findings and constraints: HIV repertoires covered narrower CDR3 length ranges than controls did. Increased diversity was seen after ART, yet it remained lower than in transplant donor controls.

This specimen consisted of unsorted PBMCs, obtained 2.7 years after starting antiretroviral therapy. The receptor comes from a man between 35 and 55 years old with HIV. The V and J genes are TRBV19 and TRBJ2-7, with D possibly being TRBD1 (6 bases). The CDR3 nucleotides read TGTGCCAGTAGTCTCCGGGACAACTCCTACGAGCAGTACTTC. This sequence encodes CASSLRDNSYEQYF.